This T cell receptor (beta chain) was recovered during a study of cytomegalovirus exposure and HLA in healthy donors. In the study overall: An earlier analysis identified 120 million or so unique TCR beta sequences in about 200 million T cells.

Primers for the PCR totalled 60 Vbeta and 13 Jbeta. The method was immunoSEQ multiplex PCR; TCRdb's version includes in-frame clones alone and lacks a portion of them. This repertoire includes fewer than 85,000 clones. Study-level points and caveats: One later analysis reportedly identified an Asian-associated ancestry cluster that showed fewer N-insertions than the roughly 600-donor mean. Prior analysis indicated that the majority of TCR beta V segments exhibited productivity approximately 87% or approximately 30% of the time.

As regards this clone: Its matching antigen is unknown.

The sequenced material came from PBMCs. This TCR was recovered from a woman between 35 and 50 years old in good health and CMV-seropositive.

CDR3 nucleotides: TGCGCCAGCAGCTTAACTAGCGGGAGGGTGGAGACCCAGTACTTC. Translation gives CASSLTSGRVETQYF. V gene TRBV5-1 combines with J gene TRBJ2-5; 13 bases match TRBD2. V dropped 2 bases and J dropped 5; count of bases not matched to a gene: 3. CDR1 SGHRS and CDR2 YFSETQ come from the germline V gene. CDR3 length equals 15 residues.